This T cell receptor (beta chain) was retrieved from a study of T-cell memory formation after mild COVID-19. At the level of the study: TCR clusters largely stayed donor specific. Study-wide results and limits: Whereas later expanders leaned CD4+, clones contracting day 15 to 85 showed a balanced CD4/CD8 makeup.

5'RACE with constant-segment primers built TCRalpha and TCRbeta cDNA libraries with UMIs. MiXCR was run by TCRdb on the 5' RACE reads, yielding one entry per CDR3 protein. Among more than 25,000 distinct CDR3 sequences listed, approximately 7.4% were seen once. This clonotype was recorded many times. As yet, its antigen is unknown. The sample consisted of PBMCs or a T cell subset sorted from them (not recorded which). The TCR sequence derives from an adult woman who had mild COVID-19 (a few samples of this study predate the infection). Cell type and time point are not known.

In DNA, the CDR3 is TGCAGCGTTGAAGAAGGGGCAAACACCGGGGAGCTGTTTTTT. Encoded protein: CSVEEGANTGELFF. The chain combines TRBV29-1 with TRBJ2-2; the D gene is possibly TRBD1 (5 bases). CDR3 length: 14 residues. The ends were cut back, 0 bases at V and 2 bases at J, with 7 bases in the middle. CDR1 is SQVTM and CDR2 is ANQGSEA in the germline V gene.